A single sample gave rise to the 12 T cell receptor beta chains below, sequenced in a study of preoperative IRX-2 immunotherapy in early breast cancer. Sequenced by immunoSEQ multiplex PCR; TCRdb stores in-frame clones only, minus some. The sample yields about 26,000 clones, almost 90% seen once. Stated treatment: preoperative locoregional IRX-2 cytokine immunotherapy. Sampling was carried out from a patient treated with IRX-2 immunotherapy. The receptor set was obtained from a human donor with breast cancer.

The CDR3 region has the DNA TGTGCCAGCTCACCACCGGGACAAACGGGGTCACCCCTCCACTTT. This encodes CASSPPGQTGSPLHF. The chain carries TRBV18 and TRBJ1-6, with a tentative D call TRBD1 (6 bases). Germline CDR1 is KGHSH and CDR2 is LQKENI. The CDR3 spans 15 residues. V lost 0 bases to trimming and J lost 10 bases, with 13 bases between them. The complete variable domain, with remaining parts taken from reference TRBV18 and TRBJ1-6, reads NAGVMQNPRHLVRRRGQEARLRCSPMKGHSHVYWYRQLPEEGLKFMVYLQKENIIDESGMPKERFSAEFPKEGPSILRIQQVVRGDSAAYFCASSPPGQTGSPLHFGNGTRLTVT.

The chain is built from TRBV7-2 and TRBJ2-7, with 13 bases aligning to TRBD2. The J segment lost 5 bases and the V segment lost 5 bases, leaving 3 bases of the junction unmatched. CDR3 length: 14 amino acids. Per germline, CDR1 SGHTA and CDR2 FQGNSA. DNA for the CDR3: TGTGCCAGCAGCCTCGGGACTAGCGGGGACGAGCAGTACTTC. It is translated as CASSLGTSGDEQYF.

The sample holds one count of this clone. V gene TRBV5-6 combines with J gene TRBJ2-7; D ambiguous. Germline CDR1 is SGHDT and CDR2 is YYEEEE. The CDR3 contains 13 residues. V shed 4 bases and J shed 2 bases, with 10 bases lying between them. The CDR3 DNA reads TGTGCCAGCAGCCCCCGCGTCCCCTACGAGCAGTACTTC. It specifies CASSPRVPYEQYF.

The J gene is TRBJ2-2, the V gene TRBV10-3, with TRBD1 matching 9 bases. The CDR3 has 17 residues. Germline CDR1 is ENHRY and CDR2 is SYGVKD. After removal of 5 bases from V and 6 bases from J, the junction contained 13 bases not matched to a gene. The CDR3 DNA follows: TGTGCCATCAGTCTACAGGGGGCTGGTGTTCAGGCCGGGGAGCTGTTTTTT. Translated: CAISLQGAGVQAGELFF.

The chain employs TRBV7-9 and TRBJ2-1; 7 bases map to TRBD1. This CDR3 has 15 residues. The germline V gene has CDR1 SEHNR and CDR2 FQNEAQ (reference sequence). With V trimmed by 4 bases and J by 5 bases, 8 bases remained unmatched. This chain's CDR3 is CASSSGQKLNNEQFF. The CDR3 nucleotides read TGTGCCAGCAGCTCGGGACAGAAACTCAACAATGAGCAGTTCTTC.

CDR3 DNA: TGTGCCAGCAGCCCCCGACTAGCGGACACAGATACGCAGTATTTT. This gives the protein CASSPRLADTDTQYF. The chain combines TRBV9 with TRBJ2-3, with TRBD2 matching over 9 bases. Trimming removed 4 bases from V and 2 bases from J; junction bases left unmatched: 5. CDR1 is SGDLS and CDR2 is YYNGEE in the germline V gene. This CDR3 has 15 amino acids. The entire variable domain, with the rest obtained from reference TRBV9 and TRBJ2-3, is as follows: DSGVTQTPKHLITATGQRVTLRCSPRSGDLSVYWYQQSLDQGLQFLIQYYNGEERAKGNILERFSAQQFPDLHSELNLSSLELGDSALYFCASSPRLADTDTQYFGPGTRLTVL.

The rearrangement links TRBV9 to TRBJ2-2; 9 nucleotides match TRBD2. From germline, CDR1 is SGDLS and CDR2 YYNGEE. The CDR3 totals 18 residues. The trim removed 0 bases at V and 7 bases at J, leaving 13 bases unmatched. Here the CDR3 reads CASSVAAVAGAPGGELFF. The CDR3 DNA reads TGTGCCAGCAGCGTAGCGGCCGTAGCGGGAGCCCCAGGCGGGGAGCTGTTTTTT. Filled out from reference TRBV9 and TRBJ2-2, the complete variable domain reads DSGVTQTPKHLITATGQRVTLRCSPRSGDLSVYWYQQSLDQGLQFLIQYYNGEERAKGNILERFSAQQFPDLHSELNLSSLELGDSALYFCASSVAAVAGAPGGELFFGEGSRLTVL.

The chain combines TRBV7-2 with TRBJ1-5; TRBD1 matches 9 bases. Trimming cost V 1 base and J 7 bases; bases outside gene matches: 5. Germline-derived CDR1 and CDR2 are SGHTA and FQGNSA. This CDR3 has 15 amino acids. This chain's CDR3 is CASSLDTGGGQPQHF. In DNA form, the CDR3 reads TGTGCCAGCAGCTTAGATACAGGGGGCGGGCAGCCCCAGCATTTT.

This sequence joins TRBV6-6 and TRBJ1-5; TRBD1 might be the D (5 bases). Germline CDR1 reads MNHNY; CDR2 reads SVGAGI (reference sequence). V gave up 6 bases and J gave up 3 bases, with 12 bases separating them. The CDR3 is 14 amino acids. In DNA, the CDR3 is TGTGCCAGCAGCCCGGGGGGGAACAATCAGCCCCAGCATTTT. It encodes CASSPGGNNQPQHF.

J is TRBJ2-1 and V is TRBV2; D is uncertain. Looked up from germline, CDR1 is SNHLY and CDR2 is FYNNEI. This CDR3 has 16 residues. V lost 2 bases, J lost 3 bases, and 14 bases lay in between. The CDR3 here is CASSELGRSFYNEQFF. In DNA, the CDR3 is TGTGCCAGCAGTGAATTGGGCAGGAGTTTCTACAATGAGCAGTTCTTC.

CDR3 amino acids: CASSPHPTGTRVNSNQPQHF. CDR3 in DNA: TGTGCCAGCAGCCCCCACCCGACCGGGACAAGAGTTAATAGCAATCAGCCCCAGCATTTT. The rearrangement links TRBV21-1 to TRBJ1-5; the DNA was not used to check the table's D call, TRBD1. TRBV21-1 is flagged as a pseudogene. The CDR3 loop spans 20 amino acids.

The J gene is TRBJ1-6, the V gene TRBV4-3, with a weak D call TRBD1 (5 bases). Trimming took off 0 bases at V and 9 bases at J, with 12 bases between the two ends. This CDR3 region has 15 residues. Germline assignment: CDR1 LGHNA and CDR2 YSLEER. The CDR3 nucleotides are TGCGCCAGCAGCCAAGATCGCGCAGGGAGTTCACCCCTCCACTTT. Amino acids: CASSQDRAGSSPLHF.